The entry below describes one T cell receptor (beta chain). The data stem from a study of T cells expressing NK-cell markers. About the study: TCR beta repertoires came from sorted CD3+CD56+NKG2C+, CD3+CD56+NKG2C- and CD3+CD56-NKG2C+ T cells.

TCR beta cDNA was generated via 5'RACE template switching incorporating UMIs. Using the 5' RACE reads, TCRdb records one entry per CDR3 protein without DNA. This table holds 150,000 to 170,000 distinct CDR3 sequences. The CDR3 is made up of 15 amino acids. Per germline, CDR1 DFQATT and CDR2 SNEGSKA (reference sequence). V usage is TRBV20-1 and J usage is TRBJ2-1; the D call from TCRdb, TRBD1, cannot be confirmed without DNA. The sequence derives from a woman aged 50 to 60 in good health. Material: blood T cells: a sorted CD56 or NKG2C T cell subset, CD4+ or CD8+ T cells, or bulk PBMC T cells (not recorded which). The CDR3 protein is CSSIRGMGVHNEQFF.